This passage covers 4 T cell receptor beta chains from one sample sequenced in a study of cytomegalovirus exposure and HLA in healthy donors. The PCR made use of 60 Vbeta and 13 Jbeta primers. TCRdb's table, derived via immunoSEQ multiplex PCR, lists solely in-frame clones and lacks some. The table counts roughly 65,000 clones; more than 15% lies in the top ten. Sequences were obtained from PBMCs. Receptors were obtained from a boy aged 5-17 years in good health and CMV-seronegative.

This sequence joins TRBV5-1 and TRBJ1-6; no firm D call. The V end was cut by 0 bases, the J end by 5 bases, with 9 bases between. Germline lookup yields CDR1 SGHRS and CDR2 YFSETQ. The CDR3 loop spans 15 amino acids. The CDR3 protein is CASSLVSGHNSPLHF. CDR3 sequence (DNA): TGCGCCAGCAGCTTGGTCAGTGGGCATAATTCACCCCTCCACTTT.

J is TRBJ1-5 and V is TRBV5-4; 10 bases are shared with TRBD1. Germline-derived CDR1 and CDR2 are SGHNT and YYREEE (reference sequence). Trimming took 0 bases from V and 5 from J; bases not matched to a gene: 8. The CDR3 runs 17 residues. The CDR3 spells CASSLAPGQGEYQPQHF. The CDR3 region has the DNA TGTGCCAGCAGCTTGGCCCCAGGACAGGGGGAATATCAGCCCCAGCATTTT.

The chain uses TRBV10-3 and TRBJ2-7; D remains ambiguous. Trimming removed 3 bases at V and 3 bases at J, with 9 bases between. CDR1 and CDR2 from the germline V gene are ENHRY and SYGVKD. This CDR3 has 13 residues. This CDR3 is CAISEARYYEQYF. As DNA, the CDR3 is TGTGCCATCAGTGAAGCGCGATACTACGAGCAGTACTTC.

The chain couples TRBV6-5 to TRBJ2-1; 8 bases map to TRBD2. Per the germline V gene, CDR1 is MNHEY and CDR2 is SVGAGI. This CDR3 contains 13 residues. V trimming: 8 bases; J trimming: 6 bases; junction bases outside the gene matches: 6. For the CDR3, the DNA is TGTGCCAGCCGGGGACTAGGGGTCAATGAGCAGTTCTTC. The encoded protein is CASRGLGVNEQFF.